This passage covers 14 T cell receptor beta chains from one sample sequenced in a study of blood T cell repertoires in COVID-19. Method: immunoSEQ multiplex PCR; TCRdb's copy keeps in-frame clones and lacks some. The sample carries about 60,000 clones, roughly three quarters recorded once. The specimen sequenced was peripheral blood. The receptor set was obtained from a man aged 50-60 years with active or convalescent COVID-19.

This rearrangement joins TRBV2 to TRBJ1-3, with D perhaps matching TRBD1 (6 bases). CDR1 and CDR2 from the germline V gene are SNHLY and FYNNEI. V was cut by 9 bases and J by 7 bases, with 19 bases left in between. The CDR3 covers 14 residues. CDR3 in amino acids: CARNGGASRNTIYF. The CDR3 DNA reads as TGTGCCAGGAATGGGGGGGCCTCAAGGAACACCATATATTTT.

The rearrangement links TRBV10-2 to TRBJ1-5; D unresolved. The CDR3 totals 13 residues. Per germline, CDR1 WSHSY and CDR2 SAAADI. Trimming removed 4 bases from V and 5 bases from J, with 9 bases in between. CDR3 protein: CASSAYNDQPQHF. The CDR3 DNA is TGCGCCAGCAGTGCGTACAACGATCAGCCCCAGCATTTT.

The chain recombines TRBV27 with TRBJ2-1, with TRBD1 matching 9 bases. The CDR3 is made up of 15 amino acids. The J segment lost 6 bases and the V segment lost 6 bases, leaving 9 bases of the junction unmatched. Germline V gene data show CDR1 as MNHEY and CDR2 as SMNVEV (reference sequence). CDR3 bases: TGTGCCAGCAGCCGCGGGACAGGGAGCCCCAATGAGCAGTTCTTC. This encodes CASSRGTGSPNEQFF.

The chain recombines TRBV7-9 with TRBJ2-7, with no clear D. The V and J ends lost 5 bases and 4 bases respectively, with 15 bases between them. The CDR3 contains 14 residues. Germline CDR1 and CDR2: SEHNR and FQNEAQ (reference sequence). The CDR3 reads CASSGREETYEQYF. The CDR3 nucleotides are TGTGCCAGCAGCGGTAGAGAGGAGACTTACGAGCAGTACTTC. The variable domain in full, with the rest retrieved from reference TRBV7-9 and TRBJ2-7, is DTGVSQNPRHKITKRGQNVTFRCDPISEHNRLYWYRQTLGQGPEFLTYFQNEAQLEKSRLLSDRFSAERPKGSFSTLEIQRTEQGDSAMYLCASSGREETYEQYFGPGTRLTVT.

The rearrangement joins TRBV3-1 (or the pseudogene TRBV3-2) to TRBJ2-2, with TRBD1 matching 10 bases. Germline lookup yields CDR1 LGHDT and CDR2 YNNKEL (reference sequence). This CDR3 region has 17 residues. V shed 0 bases, J shed 6 bases, and the junction held 7 bases outside the gene matches. CDR3: CASSQDRDRGFPGELFF. In nucleotides, the CDR3 is TGTGCCAGCAGCCAAGATCGGGACAGGGGATTCCCCGGGGAGCTGTTTTTT.

This clone showed up just a few times. This chain uses TRBV5-1 with TRBJ2-7, with D perhaps TRBD1 (7 bases). Germline V gives CDR1 SGHRS, CDR2 YFSETQ. Trimming shortened V by 4 bases and J by 6 bases, and 20 bases separated the two germline ends. This CDR3 is 15 amino acids long. The CDR3 sequence: CASSGGTGAGGEQYF. The CDR3 region has the DNA TGCGCCAGCAGCGGGGGAACAGGGGCCGGGGGCGAGCAGTACTTC.

This clone was seen once. The J gene is TRBJ1-2, the V gene TRBV9; 11 bases agree with TRBD1. V shed 5 bases and J 4 bases; nucleotides not matched to a gene: 4. The V gene's germline CDR1 is SGDLS and CDR2 YYNGEE. The length of the CDR3 is 14 residues. CDR3 amino acids: CASRDRGLSYGYTF. The CDR3 nucleotides read TGTGCCAGCAGGGACAGGGGGCTCTCCTATGGCTACACCTTC. Based on the CDR3 plus reference TRBV9 and TRBJ1-2, the full variable domain is DSGVTQTPKHLITATGQRVTLRCSPRSGDLSVYWYQQSLDQGLQFLIQYYNGEERAKGNILERFSAQQFPDLHSELNLSSLELGDSALYFCASRDRGLSYGYTFGSGTRLTVV.

The gene calls are TRBV24-1 and TRBJ2-3; no clear D. From germline, CDR1 is KGHDR and CDR2 SFDVKD. Trimming cost V 4 bases and J 4 bases, with 14 bases left between them. The CDR3 totals 15 residues. The DNA of the CDR3 is TGTGCCACCAGTGACCCCACAGTAACCTCAGATACGCAGTATTTT. It specifies CATSDPTVTSDTQYF.

V usage is TRBV9 and J usage is TRBJ2-1; 9 bases agree with TRBD1. The CDR3 loop spans 15 amino acids. Trimming removed 4 bases from V and 8 bases from J; junction bases left unmatched: 10. Germline V gene lookup returns CDR1 SGDLS and CDR2 YYNGEE. The DNA of the CDR3 is TGTGCCAGCAGCCCCTCCCATGGGACAGGGTATGAGCAGTTCTTC. As protein: CASSPSHGTGYEQFF.

V gene TRBV5-1 combines with J gene TRBJ1-2; the D gene is possibly TRBD1 (6 bases). Germline V gives CDR1 SGHRS, CDR2 YFSETQ. With 4 bases removed from V and 3 bases from J, the gap between germline ends came to 16 bases. The CDR3 consists of 15 residues. CDR3 region: CASSPQGGIYYGYTF. The CDR3 DNA is TGCGCCAGCAGCCCCCAAGGGGGAATATACTATGGCTACACCTTC.

The chain recombines TRBV6-2 or TRBV6-3 with TRBJ1-6; no clear D. There are 16 residues in the CDR3. Per germline, CDR1 MNHEY and CDR2 SVGEGT. Trimming pared 2 bases from V and 0 bases from J, leaving 8 bases between. The CDR3 DNA reads as TGTGCCAGCAGTTACGTCGCGGTCTCCTATAATTCACCCCTCCACTTT. Protein product: CASSYVAVSYNSPLHF.

Turning to this clone: The same CDR3 is also encoded by other DNA sequences in this sample. The CDR3, as DNA: TGCGCCAGCAGCCCCGGGACAGGGGGCCACAATGAGCAGTTCTTC. This codes for CASSPGTGGHNEQFF. The chain joins TRBV10-1 to TRBJ2-1; 12 bases match TRBD1. J was trimmed by 5 bases and V by 6 bases; bases with no gene match: 5. The germline gives CDR1 WNHNN, CDR2 SYGVQD (reference sequence). This CDR3 contains 15 residues.

The chain carries TRBV5-5 and TRBJ1-4; tentatively, D is TRBD1 (5 bases). Per the germline V gene, CDR1 is SGHKS and CDR2 is YYEKEE (reference sequence). Trimming took 4 bases from V and 4 from J, leaving 17 bases between them. There are 16 residues in the CDR3. The CDR3 nucleotides read TGTGCCAGCAGCCCAGCCTCGCCAGGGAATAATGAAAAACTGTTTTTT. This translates into CASSPASPGNNEKLFF.

The genes are TRBV29-1 and TRBJ1-5; D call uncertain. The length of the CDR3 is 13 residues. Germline CDR1 and CDR2: SQVTM and ANQGSEA. The V gene lost 5 bases and the J gene lost 1 base, with 9 bases spanning the gap. Here the CDR3 DNA reads TGCAGCGTTTCTGACGGGAGCAATCAGCCCCAGCATTTT. As protein: CSVSDGSNQPQHF.